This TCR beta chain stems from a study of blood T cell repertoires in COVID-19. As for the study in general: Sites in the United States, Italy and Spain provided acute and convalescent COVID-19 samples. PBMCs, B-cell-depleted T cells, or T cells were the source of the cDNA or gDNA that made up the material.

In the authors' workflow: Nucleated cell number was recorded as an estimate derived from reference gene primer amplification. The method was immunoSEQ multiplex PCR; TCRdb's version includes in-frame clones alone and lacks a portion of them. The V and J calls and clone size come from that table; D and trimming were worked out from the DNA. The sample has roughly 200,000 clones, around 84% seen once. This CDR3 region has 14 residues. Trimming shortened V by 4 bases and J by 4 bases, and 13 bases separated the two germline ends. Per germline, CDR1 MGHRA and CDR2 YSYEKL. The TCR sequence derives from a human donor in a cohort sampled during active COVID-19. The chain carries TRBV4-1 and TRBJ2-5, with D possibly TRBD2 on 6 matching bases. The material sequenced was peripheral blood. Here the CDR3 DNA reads TGCGCCAGCAGCCGTCCGGGGGTGGTAGAGACCCAGTACTTC. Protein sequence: CASSRPGVVETQYF.